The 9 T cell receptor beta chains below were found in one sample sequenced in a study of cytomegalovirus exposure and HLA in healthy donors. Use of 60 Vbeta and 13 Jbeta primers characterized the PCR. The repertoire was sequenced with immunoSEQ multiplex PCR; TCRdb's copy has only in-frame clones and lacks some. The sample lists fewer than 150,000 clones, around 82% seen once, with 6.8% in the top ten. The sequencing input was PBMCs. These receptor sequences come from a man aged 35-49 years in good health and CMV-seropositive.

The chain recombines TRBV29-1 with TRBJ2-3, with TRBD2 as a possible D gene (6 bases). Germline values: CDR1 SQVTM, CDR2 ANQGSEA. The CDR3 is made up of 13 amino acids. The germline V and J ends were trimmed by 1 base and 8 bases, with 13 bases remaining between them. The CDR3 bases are TGCAGCGTTGAAGTGTCTGGGGGAGGTACGCAGTATTTT. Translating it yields CSVEVSGGGTQYF.

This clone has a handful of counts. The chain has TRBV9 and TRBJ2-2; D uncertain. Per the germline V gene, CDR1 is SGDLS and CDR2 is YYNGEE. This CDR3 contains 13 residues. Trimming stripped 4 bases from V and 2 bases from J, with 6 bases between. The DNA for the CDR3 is TGTGCCAGCAGCTCACTTAACACCGGGGAGCTGTTTTTT. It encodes CASSSLNTGELFF.

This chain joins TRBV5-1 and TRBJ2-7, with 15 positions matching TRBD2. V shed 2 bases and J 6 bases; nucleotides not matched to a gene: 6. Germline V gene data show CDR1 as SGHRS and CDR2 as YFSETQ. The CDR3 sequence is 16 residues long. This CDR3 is CASSFLRTSGRGEQYF. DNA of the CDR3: TGCGCCAGCAGCTTCCTAAGGACTAGCGGGAGGGGCGAGCAGTACTTC.

The CDR3 DNA follows: TGTGCCAGCCTACCCCTGGTGGGGGGAGGGAACACTGAAGCTTTCTTT. Residues: CASLPLVGGGNTEAFF. The rearrangement links TRBV28 to TRBJ1-1; D may be TRBD1 (5 bases). CDR3 length: 16 residues. Looked up from germline, CDR1 is MDHEN and CDR2 is SYDVKM. Trimming removed 8 bases at V and 1 base at J, with 20 bases between.

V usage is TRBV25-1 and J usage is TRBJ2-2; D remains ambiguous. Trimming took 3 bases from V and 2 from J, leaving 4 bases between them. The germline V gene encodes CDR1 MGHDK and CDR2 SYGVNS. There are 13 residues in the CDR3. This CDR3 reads CASSDSNTGELFF. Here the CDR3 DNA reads TGTGCCAGCAGTGACAGTAACACCGGGGAGCTGTTTTTT.

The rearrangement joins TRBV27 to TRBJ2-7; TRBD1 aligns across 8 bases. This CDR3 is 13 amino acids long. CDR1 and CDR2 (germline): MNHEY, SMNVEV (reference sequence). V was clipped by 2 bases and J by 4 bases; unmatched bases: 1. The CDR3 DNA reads TGTGCCAGCAGTTTACAGGGGGCTTACGAGCAGTACTTC. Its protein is CASSLQGAYEQYF.

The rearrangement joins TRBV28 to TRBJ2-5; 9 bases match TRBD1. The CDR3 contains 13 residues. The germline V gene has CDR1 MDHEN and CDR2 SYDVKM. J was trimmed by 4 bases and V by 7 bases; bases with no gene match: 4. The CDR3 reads CASTTGGLETQYF. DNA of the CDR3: TGTGCCAGCACCACAGGGGGCTTAGAGACCCAGTACTTC.

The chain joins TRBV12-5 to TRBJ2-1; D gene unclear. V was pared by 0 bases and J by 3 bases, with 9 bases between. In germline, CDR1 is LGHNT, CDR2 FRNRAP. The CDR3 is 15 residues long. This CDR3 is CASGLVQNSYNEQFF. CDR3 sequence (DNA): TGTGCTAGTGGTTTGGTACAAAACAGCTACAATGAGCAGTTCTTC.

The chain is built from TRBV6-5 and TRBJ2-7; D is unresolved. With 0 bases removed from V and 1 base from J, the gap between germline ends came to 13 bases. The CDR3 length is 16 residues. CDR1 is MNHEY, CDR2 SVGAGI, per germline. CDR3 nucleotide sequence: TGTGCCAGCAGTTACTCGATACCGCCAGGATCCTACGAGCAGTACTTC. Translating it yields CASSYSIPPGSYEQYF.